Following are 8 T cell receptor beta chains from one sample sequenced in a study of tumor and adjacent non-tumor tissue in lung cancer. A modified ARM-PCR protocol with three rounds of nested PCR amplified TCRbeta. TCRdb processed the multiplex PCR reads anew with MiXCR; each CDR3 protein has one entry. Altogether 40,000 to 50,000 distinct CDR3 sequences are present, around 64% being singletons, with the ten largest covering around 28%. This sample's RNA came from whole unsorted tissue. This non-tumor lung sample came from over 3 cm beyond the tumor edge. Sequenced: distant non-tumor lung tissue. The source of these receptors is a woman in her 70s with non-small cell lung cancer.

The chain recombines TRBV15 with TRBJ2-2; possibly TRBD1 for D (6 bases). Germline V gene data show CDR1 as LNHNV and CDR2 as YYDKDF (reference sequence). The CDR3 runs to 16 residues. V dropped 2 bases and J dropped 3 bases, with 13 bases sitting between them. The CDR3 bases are TGTGCCACCAGCAGAACACAGGGTTTTGACACCGGGGAGCTGTTTTTT. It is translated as CATSRTQGFDTGELFF.

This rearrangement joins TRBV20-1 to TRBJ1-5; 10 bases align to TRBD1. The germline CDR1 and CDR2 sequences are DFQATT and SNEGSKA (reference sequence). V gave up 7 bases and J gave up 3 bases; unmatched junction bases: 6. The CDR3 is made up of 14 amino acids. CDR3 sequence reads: CSVQGTGANQPQHF. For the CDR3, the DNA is TGCAGTGTCCAAGGGACAGGGGCCAATCAGCCCCAGCATTTT.

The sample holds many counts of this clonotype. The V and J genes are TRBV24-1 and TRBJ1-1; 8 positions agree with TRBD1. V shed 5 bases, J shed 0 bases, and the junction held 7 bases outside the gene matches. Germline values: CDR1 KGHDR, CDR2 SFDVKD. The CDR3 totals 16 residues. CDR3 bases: TGTGCCACCAGTGCCCCGACAGGGGACCTGAACACTGAAGCTTTCTTT. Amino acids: CATSAPTGDLNTEAFF.

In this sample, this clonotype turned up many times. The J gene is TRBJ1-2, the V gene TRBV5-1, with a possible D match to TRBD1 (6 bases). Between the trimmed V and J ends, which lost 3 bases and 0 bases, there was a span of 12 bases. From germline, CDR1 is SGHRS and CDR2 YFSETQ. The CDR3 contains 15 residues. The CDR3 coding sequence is TGCGCCAGCAGCTCAGGGGATGGGACTAACTATGGCTACACCTTC. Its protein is CASSSGDGTNYGYTF.

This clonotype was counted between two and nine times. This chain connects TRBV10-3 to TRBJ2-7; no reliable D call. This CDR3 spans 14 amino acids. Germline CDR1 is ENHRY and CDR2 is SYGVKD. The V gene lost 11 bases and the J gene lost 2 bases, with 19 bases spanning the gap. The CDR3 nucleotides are TGTGCCTCGGCACCGGGCGTGAGCCCCTACGAGCAGTACTTC. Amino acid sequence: CASAPGVSPYEQYF.

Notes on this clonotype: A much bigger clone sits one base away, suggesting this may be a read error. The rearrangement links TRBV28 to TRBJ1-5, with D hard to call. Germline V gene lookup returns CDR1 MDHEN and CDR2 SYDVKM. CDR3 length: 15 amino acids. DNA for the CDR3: TGTGCCAGCAGTTTATCCGGGTTCCTCAATCGGCCCCAGCATTTT. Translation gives CASSLSGFLNRPQHF.

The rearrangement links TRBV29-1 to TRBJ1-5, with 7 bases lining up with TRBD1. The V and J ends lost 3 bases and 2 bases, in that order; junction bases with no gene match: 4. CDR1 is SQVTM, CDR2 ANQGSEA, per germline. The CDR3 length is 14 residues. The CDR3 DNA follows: TGCAGCGTTGATCCCGGACAGGGCAATCAGCCCCAGCATTTT. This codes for CSVDPGQGNQPQHF.

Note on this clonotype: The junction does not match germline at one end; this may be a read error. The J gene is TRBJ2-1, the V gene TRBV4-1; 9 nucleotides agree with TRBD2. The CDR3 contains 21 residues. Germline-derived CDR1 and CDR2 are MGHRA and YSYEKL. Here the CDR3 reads CASSQDRSSGRPLSSYNEQFF. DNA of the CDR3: TGCGCCAGCAGCCAAGATAGGAGTAGCGGGAGACCCTTAAGCTCCTACAATGAGCAATTTTTC.